This section outlines one TCR beta chain sequence together with its context. This record belongs to a study of blood T cell repertoires in COVID-19. Whole-study context: There were acute and convalescent COVID-19 samples, and they came from the United States, Italy and Spain. T cells, B-cell-depleted T cells, or PBMCs provided the cDNA or gDNA that served as material.

Study processing details: Amplification of reference gene primers provided the estimated nucleated cell counts. Data came from immunoSEQ multiplex PCR; TCRdb stores just in-frame clones and leaves some out. From that table come the V and J calls and clone size; the DNA was used to work out D and trimming. Counted here are about 81,000 clones, about 91% occurring once; the ten biggest clones make up 4.8%. The CDR3 contains 13 residues. V was shortened by 3 bases and J by 6 bases, with 9 bases between the two germline ends. Germline V gene sequence: CDR1 LNHDA, CDR2 SQIVND (reference sequence). Sequenced input: peripheral blood. The J gene is TRBJ1-5, the V gene TRBV19; D possibly corresponds to TRBD1 (5 bases). The origin of this receptor is a woman over 75 with acute or convalescent COVID-19. Here the CDR3 reads CASSIGGSQPQHF. The CDR3 DNA sequence: TGTGCCAGTAGTATCGGGGGATCTCAGCCCCAGCATTTT.